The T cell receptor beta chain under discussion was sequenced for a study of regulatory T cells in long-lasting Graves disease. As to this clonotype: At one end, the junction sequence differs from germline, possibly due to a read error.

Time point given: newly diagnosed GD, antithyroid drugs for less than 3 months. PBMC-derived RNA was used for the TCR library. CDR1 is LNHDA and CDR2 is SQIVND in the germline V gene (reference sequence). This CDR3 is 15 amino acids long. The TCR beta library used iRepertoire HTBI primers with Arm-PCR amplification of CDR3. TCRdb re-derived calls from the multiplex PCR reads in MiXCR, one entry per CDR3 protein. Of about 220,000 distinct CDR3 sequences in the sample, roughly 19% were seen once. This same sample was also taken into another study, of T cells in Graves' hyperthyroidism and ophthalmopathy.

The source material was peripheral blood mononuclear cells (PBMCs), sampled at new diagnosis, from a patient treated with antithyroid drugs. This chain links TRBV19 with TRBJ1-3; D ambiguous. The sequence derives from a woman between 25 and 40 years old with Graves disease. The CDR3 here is CASTDRSNSGNAIYF. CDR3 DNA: TGTGCCAGTACCGATAGGTCCAACTCTGGAAACGCCATATATTTT.